This T cell receptor beta chain came from a study of T-cell memory formation after mild COVID-19. The V and J ends lost 1 base and 7 bases respectively, with 7 bases between them. The CDR3 is made up of 13 amino acids. Germline V gene sequence: CDR1 SGHVS, CDR2 FNYEAQ. General study findings and limits: CD4+ contracting clones were mainly CM and EM; CD8+ ones, EMRA. Contracting clones from day 15 to 85 showed balanced CD4/CD8; later expanders favored CD4+.

Researchers used 5'RACE with constant-segment primers to make TCR alpha and TCR beta cDNA libraries that carry sample barcodes and UMIs. TCRdb independently ran MiXCR on the 5' RACE reads; one entry per CDR3 protein. The sample holds tens of thousands of distinct CDR3 sequences, approximately 16% seen once. This clonotype has a handful of counts. The antigen remains undetermined. This TCR derives from a man between 18 and 35 years old who had mild COVID-19 (a few samples of this study predate the infection). Cell type and time point are not known. This chain joins TRBV7-6 and TRBJ2-2; D is unclear. Sequencing was carried out using PBMCs or a T cell subset sorted from them (not recorded which). The CDR3 DNA sequence: TGTGCCAGCAGCTTAGGCGTGAGCGGGGAGCTGTTTTTT. Translated, it gives CASSLGVSGELFF.